Below are 13 T cell receptor beta chains sequenced from a single sample in a study of spatial heterogeneity in lung cancer. TCRdb called the 5' RACE reads again in MiXCR, with one record for every CDR3 protein. The top ten hold about 41% of the sample, which has tens of thousands of distinct CDR3 sequences, roughly 12% seen once. Noted time point: sample taken at primary tumor resection. TCRs were sequenced from unsorted whole RNA of tumor, nontumor lung or PBMC. The material was PBMCs, obtained at surgery. The receptors were sampled from a male donor with early-stage non-small cell lung cancer.

This clonotype was observed a handful of times. The chain is built from TRBV12-5 and TRBJ2-1; D is uncertain. Per germline, CDR1 LGHNT and CDR2 FRNRAP. The CDR3 totals 12 residues. The V and J ends lost 6 bases and 9 bases respectively, with 12 bases between them. The DNA for the CDR3 is TGTGCTAGTGGACCGCACCGAGCTGAGCAGTTCTTC. Encoded protein: CASGPHRAEQFF.

This chain connects TRBV20-1 to TRBJ2-3; TRBD2 matches 8 bases. CDR1 and CDR2 from the germline V gene are DFQATT and SNEGSKA (reference sequence). V shed 4 bases and J 1 base; nucleotides not matched to a gene: 4. The length of the CDR3 is 14 residues. For the CDR3, the DNA is TGCAGTGCTAAAGTAGCGGGGCGCACAGATACGCAGTATTTT. Protein sequence: CSAKVAGRTDTQYF.

This clonotype has a handful of counts. The gene calls are TRBV20-1 and TRBJ2-5; D might be TRBD2 (5 bases). The CDR3 has 15 residues. V was shortened by 7 bases and J by 0 bases, with 18 bases between the two germline ends. The germline V gene encodes CDR1 DFQATT and CDR2 SNEGSKA (reference sequence). CDR3 amino acids: CSVQFAGANQETQYF. DNA of the CDR3: TGCAGTGTTCAGTTTGCGGGTGCCAACCAAGAGACCCAGTACTTC.

The chain has TRBV18 and TRBJ1-2, with a possible D match to TRBD1 (5 bases). This CDR3 is built from 13 residues. The germline V and J ends were trimmed by 3 bases and 8 bases, with 13 bases remaining between them. Germline V gene data show CDR1 as KGHSH and CDR2 as LQKENI. CDR3: CASSPRDVGGYTF. CDR3 bases: TGTGCCAGCTCACCCCGGGACGTCGGAGGCTACACCTTC.

V and J are TRBV10-3 and TRBJ2-1; 11 nucleotides match TRBD2. The length of the CDR3 is 16 residues. Germline CDR1 is ENHRY and CDR2 is SYGVKD. V shed 0 bases, J shed 6 bases, and the junction held 4 bases outside the gene matches. The chain's CDR3 is CAISESAGLAGNEQFF. DNA for the CDR3: TGTGCCATCAGTGAGTCCGCCGGACTAGCGGGCAATGAGCAGTTCTTC.

In the case of this clonotype: A read error may produce the germline difference seen at one junction end. This chain connects TRBV29-1 to TRBJ2-6; D unclear. The CDR3 loop spans 13 amino acids. From germline, CDR1 is SQVTM and CDR2 ANQGSEA. The CDR3 spells CSVQESGANVLTF. In DNA, the CDR3 is TGCAGCGTTCAAGAATCTGGGGCCAACGTCCTGACTTTC.

In this sample, this clonotype turned up a few times. The rearrangement joins TRBV11-3 to TRBJ2-1; 12 bases map to TRBD1. The CDR3 totals 14 residues. CDR1 SGHNT and CDR2 YENEEA come from the germline V gene. The V and J ends lost 3 bases and 9 bases, in that order; junction bases with no gene match: 3. The CDR3 is CASSLGTGGVEQFF. The CDR3 bases are TGTGCCAGCAGCTTGGGGACAGGGGGCGTTGAGCAGTTCTTC.

This clonotype came up many times. One end of the junction varies from germline; a read error may be responsible. The rearrangement links TRBV6-1 to TRBJ2-7; D might be TRBD1 or TRBD2, each matching 5 bases. The germline CDR1 and CDR2 sequences are MNHNS and SASEGT. The CDR3 length is 13 residues. The CDR3 protein is CASNEGTSYEQYF. CDR3 nucleotides: TGTGCCAGCAATGAAGGGACCTCCTACGAGCAGTACTTC.

This clonotype was recorded at least ten times. The rearrangement joins TRBV4-3 to TRBJ2-3; the D gene is possibly TRBD2 (5 bases). Trimming shortened V by 4 bases and J by 1 base, and 12 bases separated the two germline ends. This CDR3 spans 15 amino acids. CDR1 is LGHNA and CDR2 is YSLEER in the germline V gene. Written as DNA, the CDR3 is TGCGCCAGCAGCCTGGAGGTGGTAGGCACAGATACGCAGTATTTT. Protein sequence: CASSLEVVGTDTQYF.

This clonotype was observed a few times. The V call is TRBV5-1, the J call TRBJ2-2, with 11 positions matching TRBD2. Germline V gene sequence: CDR1 SGHRS, CDR2 YFSETQ. V trimming: 4 bases; J trimming: 6 bases; junction bases outside the gene matches: 8. This CDR3 region has 16 residues. CDR3 coding DNA: TGCGCCAGCAGCCTAACGTCTAGCGGGAGGTCCGGGGAGCTGTTTTTT. This codes for CASSLTSSGRSGELFF.

The V and J genes are TRBV14 and TRBJ2-1, with unresolved D. The germline V and J ends were trimmed by 3 bases and 0 bases, with 6 bases remaining between them. The CDR3 covers 14 residues. CDR1 and CDR2 (germline): SGHDN, FVKESK. CDR3 coding DNA: TGTGCCAGCAGCCAGGGGTTCTCCTACAATGAGCAGTTCTTC. Translation gives CASSQGFSYNEQFF.

The table lists this clonotype with a few counts. This chain connects TRBV12-3 or TRBV12-4 to TRBJ1-5; D gene unclear. The CDR3 has 13 residues. The germline V and J ends were trimmed by 6 bases and 3 bases, with 9 bases remaining between them. This CDR3 reads CASSWTANQPQHF. For the CDR3, the DNA is TGTGCCAGCAGCTGGACGGCCAATCAGCCCCAGCATTTT.

The V gene is TRBV12-3 or TRBV12-4, the J gene TRBJ1-5; D is ambiguous. V was trimmed by 10 bases and J by 6 bases, leaving 13 bases between them. This CDR3 is 12 amino acids long. The CDR3 protein is CATTTGGQPQHF. In nucleotides, the CDR3 is TGTGCCACCACAACGGGCGGTCAGCCCCAGCATTTT.